Sequencing of this T cell receptor beta chain was carried out in a study of cytomegalovirus exposure and HLA in healthy donors. Background on the study: The 130 or so validation repertoires and the approximately 630 first-cohort repertoires shared a platform, a later analysis reported.

Generated by immunoSEQ multiplex PCR, the TCRdb table keeps only in-frame clones and is missing some. The table has under 150,000 clones, around nine tenths seen once; the top ten hold about 1.9%. A note on this clone: Its antigen is currently unknown.

The V gene's germline CDR1 is SGHNT and CDR2 YYREEE (reference sequence). CDR3 length equals 14 residues. Trimming stripped 3 bases from V and 2 bases from J, with 10 bases between. The study's findings and limits: The study labeled fewer than 200 TCR beta chains cytomegalovirus-associated. Most TCR sequences were seen very rarely across donors, but some public TCRs occurred in many.

The genes are TRBV5-4 and TRBJ2-3, with D possibly TRBD2 on 6 matching bases. The clonotype was recovered from a woman younger than 35 in good health and CMV-seronegative. Sequenced: PBMCs. CDR3 nucleotides: TGTGCCAGCAGCTATAGCGGCGCCACAGATACGCAGTATTTT. This gives the protein CASSYSGATDTQYF.